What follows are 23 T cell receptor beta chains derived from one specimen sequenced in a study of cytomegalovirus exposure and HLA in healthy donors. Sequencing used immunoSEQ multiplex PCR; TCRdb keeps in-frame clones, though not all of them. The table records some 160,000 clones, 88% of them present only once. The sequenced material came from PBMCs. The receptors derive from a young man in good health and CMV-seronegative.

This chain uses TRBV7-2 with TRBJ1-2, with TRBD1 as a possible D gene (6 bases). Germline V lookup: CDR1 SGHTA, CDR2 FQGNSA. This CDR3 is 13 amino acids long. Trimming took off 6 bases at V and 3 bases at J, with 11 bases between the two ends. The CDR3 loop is CASSQDSYYGYTF. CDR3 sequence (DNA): TGTGCCAGCAGTCAGGACAGCTACTATGGCTACACCTTC.

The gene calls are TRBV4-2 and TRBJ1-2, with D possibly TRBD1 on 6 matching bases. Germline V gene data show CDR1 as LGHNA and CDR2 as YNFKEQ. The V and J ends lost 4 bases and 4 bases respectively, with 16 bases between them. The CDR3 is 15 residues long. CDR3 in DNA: TGTGCCAGCAGCCCGCAGGGGACGGCCCTCTATGGCTACACCTTC. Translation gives CASSPQGTALYGYTF.

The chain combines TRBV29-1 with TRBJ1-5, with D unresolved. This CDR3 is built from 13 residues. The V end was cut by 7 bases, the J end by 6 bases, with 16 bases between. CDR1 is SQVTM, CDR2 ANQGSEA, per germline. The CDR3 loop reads CSAAGGSSQPQHF. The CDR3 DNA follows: TGCAGCGCCGCCGGAGGTAGTAGTCAGCCCCAGCATTTT.

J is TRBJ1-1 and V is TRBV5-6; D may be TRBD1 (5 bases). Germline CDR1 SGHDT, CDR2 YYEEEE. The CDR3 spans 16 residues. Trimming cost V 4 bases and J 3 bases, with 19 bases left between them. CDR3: CASSHSPDRRYTEAFF. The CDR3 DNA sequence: TGTGCCAGCAGCCACAGCCCCGACAGACGCTACACTGAAGCTTTCTTT.

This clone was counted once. CDR3 in amino acids: CASSSLQEPQHF. CDR3 coding DNA: TGTGCCAGCAGTTCTCTTCAGGAGCCCCAGCATTTT. V and J are TRBV28 and TRBJ1-5; no clear D gene. V shed 4 bases and J shed 8 bases, with 9 bases lying between them. The CDR3 contains 12 residues. Per the germline V gene, CDR1 is MDHEN and CDR2 is SYDVKM. The variable domain in full, with the rest retrieved from reference TRBV28 and TRBJ1-5, is DVKVTQSSRYLVKRTGEKVFLECVQDMDHENMFWYRQDPGLGLRLIYFSYDVKMKEKGDIPEGYSVSREKKERFSLILESASTNQTSMYLCASSSLQEPQHFGDGTRLSIL.

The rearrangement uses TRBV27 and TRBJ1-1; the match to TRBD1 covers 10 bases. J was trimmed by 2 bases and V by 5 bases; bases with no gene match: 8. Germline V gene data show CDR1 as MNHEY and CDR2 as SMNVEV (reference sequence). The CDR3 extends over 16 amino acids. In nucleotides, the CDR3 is TGTGCCAGCAGTCCGGACTGGACAGGGGGAAACACTGAAGCTTTCTTT. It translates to CASSPDWTGGNTEAFF.

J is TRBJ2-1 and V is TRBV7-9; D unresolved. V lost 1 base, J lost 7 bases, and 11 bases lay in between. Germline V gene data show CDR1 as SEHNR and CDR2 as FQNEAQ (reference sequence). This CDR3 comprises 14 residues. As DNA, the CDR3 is TGTGCCAGCAGCTTAGTACCTGGTAGAAATGAGCAGTTCTTC. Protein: CASSLVPGRNEQFF.

CDR3 bases: TGTGCCATCAGTCCCGGGACAGAAGGTACGCAGTATTTT. It encodes CAISPGTEGTQYF. The rearrangement uses TRBV10-3 and TRBJ2-3; 7 bases are a match to TRBD1. CDR1 is ENHRY and CDR2 is SYGVKD in the germline V gene. This CDR3 contains 13 residues. With 5 bases clipped from V and 8 bases from J, the junction kept 7 bases outside the gene matches.

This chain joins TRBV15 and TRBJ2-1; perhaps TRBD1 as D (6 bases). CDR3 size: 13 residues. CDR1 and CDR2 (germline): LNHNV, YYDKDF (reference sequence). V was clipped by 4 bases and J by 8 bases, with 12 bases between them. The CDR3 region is CATSKNRVDEQFF. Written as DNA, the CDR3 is TGTGCCACCAGCAAAAACAGGGTCGATGAGCAGTTCTTC.

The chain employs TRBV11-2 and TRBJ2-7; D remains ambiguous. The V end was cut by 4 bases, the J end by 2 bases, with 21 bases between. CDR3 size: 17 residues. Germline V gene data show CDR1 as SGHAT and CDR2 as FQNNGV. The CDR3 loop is CASSSVRKVTRTYEQYF. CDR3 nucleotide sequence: TGTGCCAGCAGCTCAGTCAGAAAGGTAACGAGGACCTACGAGCAGTACTTC.

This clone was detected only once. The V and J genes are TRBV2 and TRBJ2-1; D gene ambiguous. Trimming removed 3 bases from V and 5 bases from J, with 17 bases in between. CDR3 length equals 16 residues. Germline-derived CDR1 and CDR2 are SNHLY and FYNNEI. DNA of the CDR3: TGTGCCAGCAGTGATAGCCCTGAAACTTCGGACAATGAGCAGTTCTTC. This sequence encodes CASSDSPETSDNEQFF.

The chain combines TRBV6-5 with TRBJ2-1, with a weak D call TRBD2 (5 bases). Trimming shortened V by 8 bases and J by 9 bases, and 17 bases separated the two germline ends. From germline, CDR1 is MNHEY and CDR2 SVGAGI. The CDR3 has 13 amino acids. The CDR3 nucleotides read TGTGCCAGCTATTCTCTTGGAGGAAGTGAGCAGTTCTTC. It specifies CASYSLGGSEQFF.

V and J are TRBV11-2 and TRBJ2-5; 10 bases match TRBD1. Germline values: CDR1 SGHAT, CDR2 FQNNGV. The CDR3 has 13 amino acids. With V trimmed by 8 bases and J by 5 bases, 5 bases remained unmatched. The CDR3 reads CASVRDRGETQYF. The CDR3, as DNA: TGTGCCAGCGTCCGGGACAGGGGTGAGACCCAGTACTTC.

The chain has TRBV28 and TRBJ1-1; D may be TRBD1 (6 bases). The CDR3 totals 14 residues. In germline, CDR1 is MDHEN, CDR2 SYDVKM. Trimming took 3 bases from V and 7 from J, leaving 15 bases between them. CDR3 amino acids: CASSFRTAIFEAFF. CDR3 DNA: TGTGCCAGCAGTTTCCGGACAGCCATCTTTGAAGCTTTCTTT.

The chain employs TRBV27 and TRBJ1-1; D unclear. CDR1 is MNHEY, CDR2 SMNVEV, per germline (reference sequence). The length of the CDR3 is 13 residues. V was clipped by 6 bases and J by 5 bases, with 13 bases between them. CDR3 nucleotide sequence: TGTGCCAGCAGACAGTATATAAGAACTGAAGCTTTCTTT. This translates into CASRQYIRTEAFF.

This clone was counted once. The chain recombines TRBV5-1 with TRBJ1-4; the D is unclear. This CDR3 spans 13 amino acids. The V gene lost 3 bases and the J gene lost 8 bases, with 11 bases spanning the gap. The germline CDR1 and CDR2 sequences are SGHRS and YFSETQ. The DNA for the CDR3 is TGCGCCAGCAGCTGGAGGTCGGGCGAAAAACTGTTTTTT. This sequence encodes CASSWRSGEKLFF.

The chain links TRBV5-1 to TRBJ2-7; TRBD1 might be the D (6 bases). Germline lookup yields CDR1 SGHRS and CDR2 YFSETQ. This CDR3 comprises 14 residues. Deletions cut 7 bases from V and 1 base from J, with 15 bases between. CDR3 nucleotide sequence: TGCGCCAGCGCGATCCGGGACACATCCTACGAGCAGTACTTC. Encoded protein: CASAIRDTSYEQYF.

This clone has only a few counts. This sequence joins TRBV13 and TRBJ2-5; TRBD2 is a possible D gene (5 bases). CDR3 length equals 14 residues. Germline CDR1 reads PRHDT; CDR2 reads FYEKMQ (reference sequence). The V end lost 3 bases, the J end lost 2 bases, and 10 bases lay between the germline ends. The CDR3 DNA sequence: TGTGCCAGCAGCTTGGTAGCGAAACAAGAGACCCAGTACTTC. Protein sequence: CASSLVAKQETQYF.

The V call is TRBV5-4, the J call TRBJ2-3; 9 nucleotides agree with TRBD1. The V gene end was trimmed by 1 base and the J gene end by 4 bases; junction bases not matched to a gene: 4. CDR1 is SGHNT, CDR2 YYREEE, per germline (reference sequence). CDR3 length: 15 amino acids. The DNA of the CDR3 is TGTGCCAGCAGCTTGCGACAGGGGGACGCAGATACGCAGTATTTT. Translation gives CASSLRQGDADTQYF.

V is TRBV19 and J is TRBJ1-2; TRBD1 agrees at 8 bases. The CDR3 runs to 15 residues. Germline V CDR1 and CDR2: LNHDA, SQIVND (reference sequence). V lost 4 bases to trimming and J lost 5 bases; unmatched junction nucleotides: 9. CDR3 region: CASSSGQGPSYGYTF. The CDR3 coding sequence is TGTGCCAGTAGTAGCGGACAGGGACCTTCTTATGGCTACACCTTC.

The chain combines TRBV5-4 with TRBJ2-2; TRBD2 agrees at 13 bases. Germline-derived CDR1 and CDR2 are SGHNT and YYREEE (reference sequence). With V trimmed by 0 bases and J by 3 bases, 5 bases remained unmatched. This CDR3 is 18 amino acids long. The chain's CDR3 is CASSLELAGGPDTGELFF. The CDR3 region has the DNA TGTGCCAGCAGCTTGGAACTAGCGGGAGGGCCCGACACCGGGGAGCTGTTTTTT.

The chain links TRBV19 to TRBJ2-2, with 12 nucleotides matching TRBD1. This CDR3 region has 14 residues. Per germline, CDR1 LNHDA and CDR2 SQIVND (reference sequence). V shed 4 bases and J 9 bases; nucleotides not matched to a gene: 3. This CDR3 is CASSRGQGARELFF. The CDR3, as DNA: TGTGCCAGTAGTAGGGGACAGGGGGCAAGGGAGCTGTTTTTT.

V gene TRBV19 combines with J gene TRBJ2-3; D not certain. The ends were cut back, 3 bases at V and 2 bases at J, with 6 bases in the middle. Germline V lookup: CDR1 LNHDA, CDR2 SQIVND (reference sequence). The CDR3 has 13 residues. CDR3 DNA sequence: TGTGCCAGTAGTATCCCTAACACAGATACGCAGTATTTT. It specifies CASSIPNTDTQYF.